Shown below are 19 T cell receptor beta chains from a single sample sequenced in a study of cytomegalovirus exposure and HLA in healthy donors. Primers included in the PCR were 60 Vbeta and 13 Jbeta primers. Sequenced by immunoSEQ multiplex PCR; TCRdb stores in-frame clones only, minus some. The sample has some 170,000 clones; approximately 70% are singletons. What was sequenced was PBMCs. These receptor sequences come from a human donor in good health.

This chain links TRBV9 with TRBJ1-5; the D gene is possibly TRBD1 (5 bases). V was shortened by 3 bases and J by 3 bases, with 10 bases between the two germline ends. Germline assignment: CDR1 SGDLS and CDR2 YYNGEE. The CDR3 contains 14 residues. The CDR3 DNA reads as TGTGCCAGCAGCGCCCCAGGGCCCAATCAGCCCCAGCATTTT. It is translated as CASSAPGPNQPQHF. Together with reference TRBV9 and TRBJ1-5, the CDR3 gives the full variable domain: DSGVTQTPKHLITATGQRVTLRCSPRSGDLSVYWYQQSLDQGLQFLIQYYNGEERAKGNILERFSAQQFPDLHSELNLSSLELGDSALYFCASSAPGPNQPQHFGDGTRLSIL.

This clone is a singleton in its sample. V and J are TRBV6-5 and TRBJ1-2; D perhaps matches TRBD1 (6 bases). Looked up from germline, CDR1 is MNHEY and CDR2 is SVGAGI. The CDR3 extends over 13 amino acids. V lost 6 bases and J 7 bases, leaving 15 bases between the germline ends. In nucleotides, the CDR3 is TGTGCCAGCAGGCAACAGGGAATGGGTGGCTACACCTTC. This codes for CASRQQGMGGYTF.

The chain carries TRBV10-3 and TRBJ2-1; D is perhaps TRBD1 (5 bases). The V end was cut by 3 bases, the J end by 0 bases, with 12 bases between. Germline lookup yields CDR1 ENHRY and CDR2 SYGVKD. The CDR3 has 16 residues. CDR3: CAISELQDSSYNEQFF. CDR3 DNA sequence: TGTGCCATCAGTGAACTACAGGATTCCTCCTACAATGAGCAGTTCTTC.

The genes are TRBV2 and TRBJ2-5; no clear D gene. With the DNA end fitting TRBJ2-7 better, the J assignment may be wrong. There are 13 residues in the CDR3. CDR1 and CDR2 from the germline V gene are SNHLY and FYNNEI. In DNA, the CDR3 is TGTGCCAGCAGTGTAACACCCGGGTACGAGCAGTACTTC. This codes for CASSVTPGYEQYF.

Note on this clone: Mismatch with germline at one junction end may stem from a read error. This chain joins TRBV4-3 and TRBJ1-1, with D tentatively TRBD1 (5 bases). The CDR3 spans 15 residues. The germline gives CDR1 LGHNA, CDR2 YSLEER. CDR3 sequence: CASSEDRRGNPEAFF. The CDR3, as DNA: TGCGCCAGCAGCGAAGATAGGCGGGGGAACCCTGAAGCTTTCTTT.

This sequence joins TRBV15 and TRBJ2-1, with TRBD1 as a possible D gene (6 bases). This CDR3 region has 16 residues. The V gene lost 5 bases and the J gene lost 5 bases, with 19 bases spanning the gap. Germline V gene sequence: CDR1 LNHNV, CDR2 YYDKDF (reference sequence). This chain's CDR3 is CATSGPDSPYHNEQFF. In DNA, the CDR3 is TGTGCCACCAGCGGACCGGACAGCCCTTACCACAATGAGCAGTTCTTC.

The rearrangement uses TRBV5-1 and TRBJ1-2, with TRBD1 matching over 7 bases. CDR3 length equals 13 residues. The germline V gene encodes CDR1 SGHRS and CDR2 YFSETQ. V was clipped by 7 bases and J by 4 bases; unmatched bases: 7. The CDR3 protein is CASGQEGPYGYTF. The CDR3 coding sequence is TGCGCCAGCGGACAGGAAGGCCCCTATGGCTACACCTTC.

This clone appeared once. The chain combines TRBV5-4 with TRBJ2-3, with a possible D match to TRBD1 (6 bases). V was clipped by 5 bases and J by 6 bases, with 16 bases between them. Germline CDR1 reads SGHNT; CDR2 reads YYREEE (reference sequence). This CDR3 has 14 residues. In DNA, the CDR3 is TGTGCCAGCAGTCAGGGCCGCCAGGGGGATACGCAGTATTTT. Protein: CASSQGRQGDTQYF.

The chain joins TRBV5-1 to TRBJ2-1; 7 bases align to TRBD1. The CDR3 runs 15 residues. Germline V gene data show CDR1 as SGHRS and CDR2 as YFSETQ. Germline trimming cut 0 bases from V and 6 bases from J; bases unmatched to any gene: 6. DNA for the CDR3: TGCGCCAGCAGCTTGGGCTCGCAGGGGGTCAATGAGCAGTTCTTC. Amino acid sequence: CASSLGSQGVNEQFF.

The CDR3 loop reads CATSLGTGANYGYTF. CDR3 DNA: TGTGCCACCAGCCTTGGGACAGGGGCTAACTATGGCTACACCTTC. The V gene is TRBV15, the J gene TRBJ1-2; 10 bases line up with TRBD1. The CDR3 loop spans 15 amino acids. With 5 bases clipped from V and 0 bases from J, the junction kept 3 bases outside the gene matches. Per the germline V gene, CDR1 is LNHNV and CDR2 is YYDKDF (reference sequence).

The rearrangement joins TRBV4-1 to TRBJ2-1; 11 bases fit TRBD2. CDR3 length equals 16 residues. Losses at the gene ends were 4 bases for V and 3 bases for J; bases not matched to a gene: 5. The germline V gene has CDR1 MGHRA and CDR2 YSYEKL. The DNA for the CDR3 is TGCGCCAGCAGCCTTTTGACTAGCGGGGACTACAATGAGCAGTTCTTC. The encoded protein is CASSLLTSGDYNEQFF.

Only a few counts were recorded for this clone. The chain links TRBV2 to TRBJ2-5, with 13 bases fitting TRBD2. The germline gives CDR1 SNHLY, CDR2 FYNNEI. J gave up 2 bases and V 0 bases, and 3 bases lay outside the gene matches. The CDR3 spans 17 residues. Here the CDR3 DNA reads TGTGCCAGCAGTGAAGCGGGACTAGCGGGGAGGCAAGAGACCCAGTACTTC. It specifies CASSEAGLAGRQETQYF. Using reference TRBV2 and TRBJ2-5 for the parts outside the CDR3, the full variable domain is EPEVTQTPSHQVTQMGQEVILRCVPISNHLYFYWYRQILGQKVEFLVSFYNNEISEKSEIFDDQFSVERPDGSNFTLKIRSTKLEDSAMYFCASSEAGLAGRQETQYFGPGTRLLVL.

This chain connects TRBV30 to TRBJ2-2, with TRBD1 identical over 8 bases. The trim removed 4 bases at V and 6 bases at J, leaving 4 bases unmatched. Germline loops: CDR1 GTSNPN, CDR2 SVGIG (reference sequence). The CDR3 loop spans 13 amino acids. CDR3 loop: CAWNLQGAGELFF. CDR3 nucleotide sequence: TGTGCCTGGAATTTACAGGGGGCCGGGGAGCTGTTTTTT.

The genes are TRBV5-6 and TRBJ2-7; TRBD1 might be the D (6 bases). Germline V gene data show CDR1 as SGHDT and CDR2 as YYEEEE. The CDR3 sequence is 15 residues long. Trimming removed 0 bases at V and 3 bases at J, with 13 bases between. The CDR3 nucleotides are TGTGCCAGCAGCTTGGGAGGGGGTTCCCGCTACGAGCAGTACTTC. Protein: CASSLGGGSRYEQYF.

The chain employs TRBV7-9 and TRBJ2-2, with D perhaps matching TRBD2 (5 bases). The CDR3 loop spans 12 amino acids. V shed 5 bases and J shed 7 bases, with 8 bases lying between them. Germline V gene sequence: CDR1 SEHNR, CDR2 FQNEAQ (reference sequence). Written as DNA, the CDR3 is TGTGCCAGCAGCCCCCGGGGCGGGGAGCTGTTTTTT. Translating gives CASSPRGGELFF.

The CDR3 DNA reads TGTGCCAGTAGTAACCCCCCCCAGGGTACCCATGAGCAGTTCTTC. It encodes CASSNPPQGTHEQFF. This sequence joins TRBV19 and TRBJ2-1, with D possibly TRBD1 on 5 matching bases. Germline assignment: CDR1 LNHDA and CDR2 SQIVND (reference sequence). The V end was cut by 4 bases, the J end by 8 bases, with 18 bases between. This CDR3 comprises 15 residues.

The chain couples TRBV7-6 to TRBJ1-6; D remains ambiguous. CDR3 length equals 16 residues. Germline V CDR1 and CDR2: SGHVS, FNYEAQ. The V end was cut by 4 bases, the J end by 9 bases, with 19 bases between. CDR3 nucleotide sequence: TGTGCCAGCAGCTCGCACCCCGGACGGACTACTTCACCCCTCCACTTT. Protein: CASSSHPGRTTSPLHF.

The chain has TRBV13 and TRBJ2-7; 9 positions agree with TRBD1. V lost 6 bases to trimming and J lost 3 bases; unmatched junction nucleotides: 6. Germline V gives CDR1 PRHDT, CDR2 FYEKMQ (reference sequence). The CDR3 runs to 14 residues. Written as DNA, the CDR3 is TGTGCCAGCAGGAGGGGGACAGGGAACTACGAGCAGTACTTC. Its protein product is CASRRGTGNYEQYF.

The rearrangement uses TRBV12-5 and TRBJ2-7; tentative D call: TRBD1 (6 bases). Germline assignment: CDR1 LGHNT and CDR2 FRNRAP. This CDR3 region has 12 residues. V was cut by 3 bases and J by 4 bases, with 7 bases left in between. The CDR3 bases are TGTGCTAGTGGTTTAGGACAGTACGAGCAGTACTTC. It encodes CASGLGQYEQYF.